This TCR beta chain was captured by sequencing in a study of cytomegalovirus exposure and HLA in healthy donors. Germline values: CDR1 SGHNT, CDR2 YYREEE (reference sequence). The length of the CDR3 is 13 residues. V was trimmed by 3 bases and J by 0 bases, leaving 6 bases between them. The study ran its PCR with 60 Vbeta and 13 Jbeta primers. TCRdb's table, derived via immunoSEQ multiplex PCR, lists solely in-frame clones and lacks some. The data contain roughly 120,000 clones, 15% of them singletons. This clone turned up a few times. This receptor was obtained from a woman aged 18 to 35 in good health and CMV-seronegative. Sequencing input: PBMCs. The gene calls are TRBV5-4 and TRBJ1-1; D remains ambiguous. CDR3 sequence (DNA): TGTGCCAGCAGCTATCCAATGAACACTGAAGCTTTCTTT. It encodes CASSYPMNTEAFF.